This TCR beta chain was obtained from a study of OX40 agonist ivuxolimab in advanced cancers. In this sample, this clone turned up a few times. Its cognate antigen is unknown. Study results and caveats: The mean number of expanded clones was higher in CD8+ T cells than in CD4+.

Profiling relied on immunoSEQ multiplex PCR, and the TCRdb table lists in-frame clones only, not all of them. Among about 19,000 clones, approximately 81% were seen once, and the ten largest hold roughly 25%. V lost 4 bases and J 0 bases, leaving 11 bases between the germline ends. Per the germline V gene, CDR1 is SGDLS and CDR2 is YYNGEE. The CDR3 consists of 15 residues. This clonotype was obtained from an adult with an advanced solid tumor such as melanoma, head and neck, liver or kidney cancer. This sequence joins TRBV9 and TRBJ2-1; TRBD1 is a possible D gene (5 bases). The specimen comprised CD4+ or CD8+ T cells sorted from blood, sampled in a trial of the OX40 agonist ivuxolimab. The DNA for the CDR3 is TGTGCCAGCAGCTTTCAGGGCCGCTCCTACAATGAGCAGTTCTTC. Translating gives CASSFQGRSYNEQFF.